This TCR beta chain comes out of a study of cytomegalovirus exposure and HLA in healthy donors. Study-level results: It was reportedly the case that the classifier diagnosed cytomegalovirus status with high specificity and sensitivity. CMV serostatus alone was available as immune exposure information.

With respect to this clone: As yet, its antigen is unknown.

The PCR contained 60 Vbeta and 13 Jbeta primers. Profiled with immunoSEQ multiplex PCR; TCRdb holds only in-frame clones, not every one. Of about 96,000 clones in the sample, 65% to 75% were seen once. Germline V gene sequence: CDR1 SGHNT, CDR2 YYREEE (reference sequence). The J segment lost 7 bases and the V segment lost 0 bases, leaving 15 bases of the junction unmatched. The CDR3 is made up of 18 amino acids. The origin of this receptor is a female donor in good health and CMV-seropositive. Sample: PBMCs. The V call is TRBV5-4, the J call TRBJ2-7; TRBD2 matches at 11 bases. In nucleotides, the CDR3 is TGTGCCAGCAGCTTGGGGCCGACGGGGACTAGCGGCGGTAGGGAGCAGTACTTC. Translation gives CASSLGPTGTSGGREQYF.